These T cell receptor beta chains were read from a single sample in a study of T-cell memory formation after mild COVID-19. One entry per CDR3 protein results from TCRdb running MiXCR on the 5' RACE reads. Of 400,000 to 500,000 distinct CDR3 sequences in the sample, more than 20% are singletons; the top ten hold around 8.7%. Sequencing used PBMCs or a T cell subset sorted from them (not recorded which). The receptors shown here come from an adult woman who had mild COVID-19 (a few samples of this study predate the infection). Cell type and time point are not known. Both conserved end residues are part of each CDR3. Fields, in order: clone size, D gene, J gene, V gene, CDR3 protein, CDR3 DNA. A D gene is named only where the DNA matches it firmly. Size values are once, few and many counts, or a class for expanded clones, and some rows have none.

NA TRBD2 TRBJ2-5 TRBV12-3/TRBV12-4 CASSSQPGLAGARGTYQETQYF TGTGCCAGCAGTTCCCAACCCGGACTAGCGGGGGCCCGCGGGACGTACCAAGAGACCCAGTACTTC
NA TRBD2 TRBJ2-3 TRBV12-3/TRBV12-4 CASRARAGTPDTQYF TGTGCCAGCAGAGCGAGAGCGGGAACCCCAGATACGCAGTATTTT
few TRBD2 TRBJ2-1 TRBV7-9 CASSFIPGLAGGDEQFF TGTGCCAGCAGCTTCATACCGGGACTAGCGGGCGGGGATGAGCAGTTCTTC
few NA TRBJ2-7 TRBV5-1 CASSFPDREQYF TGCGCCAGCAGCTTTCCCGACCGCGAGCAGTACTTC
NA TRBD1 TRBJ1-2 TRBV5-1 CASSFPISKGAALIYGYTF TGCGCCAGCAGCTTTCCCATATCTAAGGGGGCAGCCTTAATCTATGGCTACACCTTC
many NA TRBJ2-6 TRBV12-3/TRBV12-4 CASSSGPTRGSGANVLTF TGTGCCAGCAGTTCGGGACCTACTAGGGGATCTGGGGCCAACGTCCTGACTTTC
few TRBD1 TRBJ1-2 TRBV12-3/TRBV12-4 CASSFRGSRDGYTF TGTGCCAGCAGTTTCAGGGGGTCGAGGGATGGCTACACCTTC
NA TRBD1 TRBJ2-5 TRBV9 CASSANGTARETQYF TGTGCCAGCAGCGCCAACGGGACAGCTAGAGAGACCCAGTACTTC
NA TRBD1 TRBJ2-5 TRBV7-9 CASSLGTGNSETQYF TGTGCCAGCAGCCTCGGGACAGGGAATTCCGAGACCCAGTACTTC
NA NA TRBJ2-5 TRBV6-2/TRBV6-3 CASSYKETQYF TGTGCCAGCAGTTACAAGGAGACCCAGTACTTC
NA NA TRBJ2-7 TRBV15 CATSRDIGSSYEQYF TGTGCCACCAGCAGAGATATAGGGAGCTCCTACGAGCAGTACTTC
few NA TRBJ2-7 TRBV4-3 CASSQDPSGAYEQYF TGCGCCAGCAGCCAAGACCCCTCAGGGGCCTACGAGCAGTACTTC
NA NA TRBJ1-3 TRBV24-1 CATSDPGHSGNTIYF TGTGCCACCAGTGACCCGGGACACTCTGGAAACACCATATATTTT
few NA TRBJ1-2 TRBV15 CATSPGLDSYGYTF TGTGCCACCAGCCCCGGGCTAGACAGCTATGGCTACACCTTC
once NA TRBJ1-1 TRBV18 CASSPRAGSTEAFF TGTGCCAGCTCACCACGAGCAGGGAGCACTGAAGCTTTCTTT
few TRBD1 TRBJ1-3 TRBV7-9 CASPGQGTGNTIYF TGTGCCAGCCCGGGACAGGGTACTGGAAACACCATATATTTT
NA NA TRBJ2-5 TRBV18 CASSPPMLKETQYF TGTGCCAGCTCACCACCGATGCTAAAAGAGACCCAGTACTTC
few TRBD2 TRBJ2-1 TRBV11-2 CASSASTSGRVNEQFF TGTGCCAGCAGCGCATCGACTAGCGGGAGAGTCAATGAGCAGTTCTTC
NA NA TRBJ1-1 TRBV2 CASSEGKNTEAFF TGTGCCAGCAGTGAGGGGAAGAACACTGAAGCTTTCTTT
NA NA TRBJ2-1 TRBV5-6 CASGIGGSYNEQFF TGTGCCAGCGGCATTGGGGGCTCCTACAATGAGCAGTTCTTC
NA TRBD2 TRBJ2-7 TRBV7-6 CASSSGNGLAFNEQYF TGTGCCAGCAGTTCGGGGAACGGACTAGCGTTCAACGAGCAGTACTTC
NA NA TRBJ1-1 TRBV27 CASSTSPNTEAFF TGTGCCAGCAGTACGTCACCGAACACTGAAGCTTTCTTT
NA TRBD2 TRBJ2-7 TRBV7-2 CASSLAGTSGTSYEQYF TGTGCCAGCAGCTTAGCTGGGACTAGCGGGACCTCCTACGAGCAGTACTTC
NA NA TRBJ2-2 TRBV27 CASKLNTGELFF TGTGCCAGCAAATTGAACACCGGGGAGCTGTTTTTT
many TRBD2 TRBJ2-3 TRBV29-1 CSVEGLGGDTQYF TGCAGCGTTGAAGGTTTGGGAGGGGATACGCAGTATTTT
NA NA TRBJ1-1 TRBV7-9 CASSLGRLRNTEAFF TGTGCCAGCAGCTTAGGCCGGCTGCGGAACACTGAAGCTTTCTTT
NA NA TRBJ1-4 TRBV14 CASSHPGEKLFF TGTGCCAGCAGCCATCCCGGTGAAAAACTGTTTTTT
NA NA TRBJ2-1 TRBV7-2 CASSQTGPQEQFF TGTGCCAGCAGCCAGACAGGTCCCCAGGAGCAGTTCTTC